A selection of T cell receptor beta chains follows, all from one sample in a study of cytomegalovirus exposure and HLA in healthy donors. The method was immunoSEQ multiplex PCR; TCRdb's version includes in-frame clones alone and lacks a portion of them. The data show about 200,000 clones, around 87% seen once. Sequenced: PBMCs. The receptors were sampled from a woman aged 18 to 35 in good health and CMV-seronegative. Each CDR3 is given with its conserved first and last residue. Fields, in order: D gene, V gene, J gene, clone size, CDR3 DNA, CDR3 protein. A D gene is named only where the DNA matches it firmly. Where a row states a size, it is once, few, many or the class of an expanded clone; other rows omit it.

>TRBD1|TRBV30|TRBJ1-2|.
TGTGCCGGGATCCGGACAGGTTCCTATGGCTACACCTTC
CAGIRTGSYGYTF
>.|TRBV4-1|TRBJ1-2|.
TGCGCCAGCAGCCAAGAATGGGGAGGGAACAATGGCTACACCTTC
CASSQEWGGNNGYTF
>TRBD2|TRBV14|TRBJ2-1|.
TGTGCCAGCAGCCCGAGACTAGCGGGGCAGTTCTTC
CASSPRLAGQFF
>.|TRBV21-1|TRBJ2-3|once
TGTGCCAGCAGCCTGAGGCCTTTCACAGATACGCAGTATTTT
CASSLRPFTDTQYF
>.|TRBV5-1|TRBJ2-1|.
TGCGCCAGCAGCTTGGCAGGTAGCGGTTTAGGTGGTGAGCAGTTCTTC
CASSLAGSGLGGEQFF
>.|TRBV6-5|TRBJ1-1|.
TGTGCCAGCAGTGACGGGAGGCGTGAAGCTTTCTTT
CASSDGRREAFF
>TRBD2|TRBV7-6|TRBJ2-1|.
TGTGCCAGCAGCGGGTTGGCGGGAGACCTTTACAATGAGCAGTTCTTC
CASSGLAGDLYNEQFF
>TRBD1|TRBV5-4|TRBJ2-1|.
TGTGCCAGCAGCTGGGAAGGGACAGCGGCTACAGATGAGCAGTTCTTC
CASSWEGTAATDEQFF
>TRBD1|TRBV9|TRBJ2-1|.
TGTGCCAGCAGCTTGGGACAGCGCGGTGAGCAGTTCTTC
CASSLGQRGEQFF
>TRBD1|TRBV7-9|TRBJ2-7|.
TGTGCCAGCAGCTTGGACAGGGGAATCTCCTACGAGCAGTACTTC
CASSLDRGISYEQYF
>.|TRBV14|TRBJ2-1|.
TGTGCCAGCAGACCTATAAGCTCCTACAATGAGCAGTTCTTC
CASRPISSYNEQFF
>.|TRBV7-2|TRBJ2-1|.
TGTGCCAGCAGCTCCTACGGCCTCTACAGGGCAAGTAGAGGGGGTCTGTTCTTC
CASSSYGLYRASRGGLFF
>.|TRBV6-1|TRBJ1-5|.
TGTGCCAGCAGACAGGGTCCTATAAGCAATCAGCCCCAGCATTTT
CASRQGPISNQPQHF
>TRBD2|TRBV11-3|TRBJ2-5|.
TGTGCCAGCAGCTTTCGGGGCGCTGGCGGGAGTAAAGAGACCCAGTACTTC
CASSFRGAGGSKETQYF
>.|TRBV19|TRBJ1-6|.
TGTGCCAGGACCAGGGGAAAGCATAATTCACCCCTCCACTTT
CARTRGKHNSPLHF
>.|TRBV19|TRBJ2-5|.
TGTGCCAGTAGTATCCCCGGGGGAGAGACCCAGTACTTC
CASSIPGGETQYF
>.|TRBV11-2|TRBJ1-1|.
TGTGCCAGCAGCTTAGCCCGTACAGGGATCATGAACACTGAAGCTTTCTTT
CASSLARTGIMNTEAFF
>TRBD1|TRBV11-1|TRBJ2-7|.
TGTGCCAGCAGCTTAGATGGGACAGGGACCCACGGGCAGTACTTC
CASSLDGTGTHGQYF
>.|TRBV29-1|TRBJ2-3|.
TGCAGCGCGATGATTACGGGCACAGATACGCAGTATTTT
CSAMITGTDTQYF
>TRBD1|TRBV27|TRBJ2-3|.
TGTGCCAGCAGTTTAGGACAGGGGGCCACAGATACGCAGTATTTT
CASSLGQGATDTQYF
>.|TRBV19|TRBJ2-7|.
TGTGCCAGTAGTATAGAGACAGGCGACGAGCAGTACTTC
CASSIETGDEQYF
>TRBD1|TRBV29-1|TRBJ1-4|.
TGCAGCGCCCCAGGGACAGCGACTAATGAAAAACTGTTTTTT
CSAPGTATNEKLFF
>.|TRBV19|TRBJ2-7|.
TGTGCCATTCCCCAGCGTTCCTACGAGCAGTACTTC
CAIPQRSYEQYF
>TRBD1|TRBV9|TRBJ1-6|.
TGTGCCAGCAGCGCCCAGGGGGGCAATTCACCCCTCCACTTT
CASSAQGGNSPLHF
>.|TRBV5-6|TRBJ2-3|.
TGTGCCAGCAGCTTCGCGAGTAGCACAGATACGCAGTATTTT
CASSFASSTDTQYF
>TRBD1|TRBV9|TRBJ2-7|.
TGTGCCAGCAGCGACTCAGGGGGCGGGCAGTACTTC
CASSDSGGGQYF
>.|TRBV11-3|TRBJ2-1|.
TGTGCCAGCAGCTTCCCCGGGTGGGAGCAGTTCTTC
CASSFPGWEQFF
>TRBD1|TRBV5-6|TRBJ1-2|.
TGTGCCAGCAGCGCCGGGACAGTCTACAACTATGGCTACACCTTC
CASSAGTVYNYGYTF
>TRBD1|TRBV9|TRBJ2-5|.
TGTGCCAGCAGCCCGGGACAGGGAGGGGAGACCCAGTACTTC
CASSPGQGGETQYF
>.|TRBV6-5|TRBJ2-7|.
TGTGCCACCTCCAGGGGAAGCTCCTACGAGCAGTACTTC
CATSRGSSYEQYF
>.|TRBV5-8|TRBJ2-2|once
TGTGCCAGCAGCCCCGATGGGAGCGCCACGAACACCGGGGAGCTGTTTTTT
CASSPDGSATNTGELFF
>.|TRBV7-9|TRBJ2-7|.
TGTGCCAGCAGCTTAGGAACAGCCTACGAGCAGTACTTC
CASSLGTAYEQYF
>TRBD2|TRBV11-1|TRBJ2-3|.
TGTGCCAGCAGCTTTGCGGGAGTTCGCGCAGATACGCAGTATTTT
CASSFAGVRADTQYF
>TRBD1|TRBV19|TRBJ2-7|.
TGTGCCAGTAGCGCCCAGGGGGCAACTACCTACGAGCAGTACTTC
CASSAQGATTYEQYF
>.|TRBV2|TRBJ2-7|.
TGTGCCAGCAGTGACAGCTACGAGCAGTACTTC
CASSDSYEQYF
>TRBD2|TRBV7-6|TRBJ2-5|.
TGTGCCAGCAGCTTAGGCCAGGAGGGACTAGCGGGACGGGAGACCCAGTACTTC
CASSLGQEGLAGRETQYF
>.|TRBV2|TRBJ1-4|.
TGTGCCAGCAGTGAATACCAGGCAACTAATGAAAAACTGTTTTTT
CASSEYQATNEKLFF
>.|TRBV9|TRBJ2-1|.
TGTGCCAGCAGCGTAGCCCCTAGCCCGAACTTCAATGAGCAGTTCTTC
CASSVAPSPNFNEQFF
>TRBD2|TRBV9|TRBJ2-1|once
TGTGCCAGCAGCGTAGCGGCTAGCGGGGGGCTTTTATACAATGAGCAGTTCTTC
CASSVAASGGLLYNEQFF
>.|TRBV5-1|TRBJ2-3|.
TGCGCCAGCAGCTATCTCCAAGCCTCCACAGATACGCAGTATTTT
CASSYLQASTDTQYF
>.|TRBV27|TRBJ1-1|.
TGTGCCAGCAGTCTCCTGGGGGCTGGAGAGACTGAAGCTTTCTTT
CASSLLGAGETEAFF
>TRBD1|TRBV19|TRBJ2-1|.
TGTGCCAGTGTCCCCGGGACAGGGAAAACCAATGAGCAGTTCTTC
CASVPGTGKTNEQFF
>.|TRBV18|TRBJ1-5|once
TGTGCCAGCTCACCACCTTATAGCAATCAGCCCCAGCATTTT
CASSPPYSNQPQHF
>TRBD1|TRBV9|TRBJ2-3|.
TGTGCCAGCAGCGGGGGGGGGACAGGGGCCACAGATACGCAGTATTTT
CASSGGGTGATDTQYF
>.|TRBV2|TRBJ2-7|few
TGTGCCAGCAGGGGCCCGAGCTCCTACGAGCAGTACTTC
CASRGPSSYEQYF
>.|TRBV5-4|TRBJ2-5|.
TGTGCCAGCAGCCTGACGGAGGGCCGTGAGACCCAGTACTTC
CASSLTEGRETQYF
>.|TRBV7-8|TRBJ1-1|.
TGTGCCAGCAGCCCCGGGACTGAAGCTTTCTTT
CASSPGTEAFF
>TRBD2|TRBV14|TRBJ2-5|.
TGTGCCAGCACTCCGGCGGGGAGGGGACGGGAGACCCAGTACTTC
CASTPAGRGRETQYF
>.|TRBV19|TRBJ2-1|.
TGTGCCAGCCTTTCGTGGTTCTTC
CASLSWFF
>TRBD2|TRBV6-1|TRBJ2-1|.
TGTGCCAGCAGTGCCCACCGGGGGGGGCCGGGACGCAATGAGCAGTTCTTC
CASSAHRGGPGRNEQFF
>TRBD2|TRBV30|TRBJ2-7|once
TGTGCCTGGAGTTCCATCGTTGCTAGCGGTTTAACGAAGAGCATATACGAGCAGTACTTC
CAWSSIVASGLTKSIYEQYF
>TRBD2|TRBV29-1|TRBJ2-3|few
TGCAGCGTTGAAAAGATGGGACTAAACACAGATACGCAGTATTTT
CSVEKMGLNTDTQYF
>TRBD2|TRBV5-4|TRBJ2-2|few
TGTGCCAGCAGCCCCTGGACTAGCGCTGCCGGGGAGCTGTTTTTT
CASSPWTSAAGELFF
>.|TRBV7-6|TRBJ2-1|.
TGTGCCAGCAGCCTTCAGGCGGGTCCCTACAATGAGCAGTTCTTC
CASSLQAGPYNEQFF
>.|TRBV5-6|TRBJ2-5|.
TGTGCCAGCAGCTTGAGCCGGGAGACCCAAGAGACCCAGTACTTC
CASSLSRETQETQYF